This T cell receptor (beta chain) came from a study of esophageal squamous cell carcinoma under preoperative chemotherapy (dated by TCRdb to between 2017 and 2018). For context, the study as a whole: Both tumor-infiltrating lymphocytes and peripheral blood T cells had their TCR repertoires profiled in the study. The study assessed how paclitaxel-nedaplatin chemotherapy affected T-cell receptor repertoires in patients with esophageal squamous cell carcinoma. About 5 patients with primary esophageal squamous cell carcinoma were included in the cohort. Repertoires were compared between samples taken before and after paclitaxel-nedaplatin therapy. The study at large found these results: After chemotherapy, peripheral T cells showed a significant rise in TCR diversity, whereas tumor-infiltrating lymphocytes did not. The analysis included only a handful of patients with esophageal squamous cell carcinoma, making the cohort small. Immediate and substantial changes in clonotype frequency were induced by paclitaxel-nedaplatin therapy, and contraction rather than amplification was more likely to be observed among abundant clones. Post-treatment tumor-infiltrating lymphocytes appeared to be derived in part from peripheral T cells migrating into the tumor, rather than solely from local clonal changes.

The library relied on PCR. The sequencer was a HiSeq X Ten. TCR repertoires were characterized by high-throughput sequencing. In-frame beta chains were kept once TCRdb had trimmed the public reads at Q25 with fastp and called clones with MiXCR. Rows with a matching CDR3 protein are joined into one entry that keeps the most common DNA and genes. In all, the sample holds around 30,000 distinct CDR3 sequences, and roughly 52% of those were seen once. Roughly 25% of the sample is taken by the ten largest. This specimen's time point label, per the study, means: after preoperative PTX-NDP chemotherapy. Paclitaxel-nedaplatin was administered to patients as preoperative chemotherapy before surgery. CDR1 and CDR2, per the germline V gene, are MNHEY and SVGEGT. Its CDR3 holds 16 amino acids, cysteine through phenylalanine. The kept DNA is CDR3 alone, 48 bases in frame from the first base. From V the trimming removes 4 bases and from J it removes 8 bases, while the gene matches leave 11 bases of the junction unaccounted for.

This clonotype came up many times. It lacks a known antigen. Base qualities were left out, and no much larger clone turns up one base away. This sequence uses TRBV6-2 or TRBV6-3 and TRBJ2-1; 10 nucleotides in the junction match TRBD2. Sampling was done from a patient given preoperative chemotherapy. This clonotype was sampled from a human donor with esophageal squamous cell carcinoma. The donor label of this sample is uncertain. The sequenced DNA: TGTGCCAGCAGTTCCCCCCAGCGGGGGGGCCTGGATGAGCAGTTCTTC. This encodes CASSSPQRGGLDEQFF.